These 15 T cell receptor beta chains came from one sample sequenced in a study of tissue T cells after allogeneic stem cell transplantation. Clones were read by immunoSEQ multiplex PCR, and TCRdb kept only the in-frame ones, dropping some. Altogether 7,500 to 8,500 clones are present, around half being singletons, with the ten largest covering roughly 8.9%. Time point reported: mouse harvest day 7 after allogeneic transplant. Each mouse received 10^7 T-cell-depleted marrow cells plus 10^6 splenic CD5+ T cells by tail vein. Sequencing was carried out using gut tissue. The receptor set was obtained from a female BALB/c mouse given C57BL/6 T cells with graft-versus-host disease after an allogeneic hematopoietic cell transplant.

About this clone itself: All gene names here are mouse names. The read terminates 1 residue ahead of where the CDR3 ends, so the germline J gene completes it. The genes are TRBV26 and TRBJ1-1, with D possibly being TRBD1 (6 bases). Germline V gene sequence: CDR1 KGHPV, CDR2 FQNQEV (reference sequence). V lost 4 bases, J lost 5 bases, and 14 bases lay in between. This CDR3 region has 14 residues. CDR3 DNA (partial): TGTGCCAGCAGTCCCCGCGGGGGGCGAACAGAAGTCTTC. Translating gives CASSPRGGRTEVF. The full CDR3 reads CASSPRGGRTEVFF.

Regarding this clone: Genes and germline come from the mouse. The sequence runs out 1 residue before the end of the CDR3; the remainder is reconstructed from the germline J gene. The chain recombines TRBV31 with TRBJ2-3, with D tentatively TRBD1 or TRBD2 (6 bases each). Germline V CDR1 and CDR2: GKSSPN, SITVG. The V end lost 0 bases, the J end lost 0 bases, and 10 bases lay between the germline ends. The CDR3 contains 15 residues. The covered CDR3 bases are TGTGCCTGGAGTCTAGGGGGGTCTAGTGCAGAAACGCTGTAT. Translation: CAWSLGGSSAETLY. The complete CDR3 protein is CAWSLGGSSAETLYF. Full variable domain (missing parts from reference TRBV31 and TRBJ2-3): AQTIHQWPVAEIKAVGSPLSLGCTIKGKSSPNLYWYWQATGGTLQQLFYSITVGQVESVVQLNLSASRPKDDQFILSTEKLLLSHSGFYLCAWSLGGSSAETLYFGSGTRLTVL.

This clone turned up a few times. The gene symbols are mouse symbols. With the read ending 1 residue before the CDR3 end, the germline J gene is used to fill in that end. The J gene is TRBJ2-3, the V gene TRBV26; D may match TRBD1 or TRBD2 (5 bases each). Germline CDR1 and CDR2: KGHPV and FQNQEV (reference sequence). Trimming took off 1 base at V and 2 bases at J, with 7 bases between the two ends. The CDR3 runs 14 residues. Partial CDR3 DNA: TGTGCCAGCAGTCTGTGGGGGTCTGCAGAAACGCTGTAT. It specifies CASSLWGSAETLY. The full CDR3 protein is CASSLWGSAETLYF.

This clone appeared once. Gene names are the mouse ones. The covered CDR3 bases are TGTGCCAGCAGCCACGGAGATAATTCGCCCCTCTAC. Protein product: CASSHGDNSPLY. The whole CDR3 protein is CASSHGDNSPLYF. V and J are TRBV15 and TRBJ1-6; no firm D call. The read falls 1 residue short of the CDR3 end, and the missing part is taken from the germline J gene. TRBJ1-6 has ORF status, its function being uncertain. Per germline, CDR1 SGHND and CDR2 FRSKSL. This CDR3 is built from 13 residues. The ends were cut back, 6 bases at V and 5 bases at J, with 8 bases in the middle.

Notes on this clone: Germline and genes: mouse. With the read ending 1 residue before the CDR3 end, the germline J gene is used to fill in that end. The V call is TRBV26, the J call TRBJ2-3; the D is unclear. Deletions cut 3 bases from V and 2 bases from J, with 3 bases between. CDR1 is KGHPV, CDR2 FQNQEV, per germline (reference sequence). The CDR3 totals 12 residues. The CDR3 reads CASSLYAETLYF. The covered CDR3 bases are TGTGCCAGCAGTCTCTATGCAGAAACGCTGTAT.

This clone turned up a few times. The germline and genes are mouse ones. CDR3 protein: CASSPTGGQGQAPLF. The DNA read from the CDR3 is TGTGCCAGCAGCCCGACAGGGGGGCAGGGCCAGGCTCCGCTT. J is TRBJ1-5 and V is TRBV3, with 9 nucleotides matching TRBD1. The CDR3 end is not reached by the read, which stops 1 residue before it; the germline J gene fills it in. Germline values: CDR1 SNHLY, CDR2 FYNGKV (reference sequence). CDR3 length: 15 residues. V lost 5 bases, J lost 6 bases, and 8 bases stayed unmatched.

This clone was observed a handful of times. Gene names follow the mouse nomenclature. The read is 1 residue too short to cover the CDR3 end, so that end is filled in from the germline J gene. This chain links TRBV3 with TRBJ2-5; D may be TRBD1 (6 bases). In germline, CDR1 is SNHLY, CDR2 FYNGKV (reference sequence). The V gene lost 5 bases and the J gene lost 1 base, with 10 bases spanning the gap. There are 14 residues in the CDR3. CDR3 DNA, as far as it was read: TGTGCCAGCAGCCGGACAGCTTACCAAGACACCCAGTAC. It is translated as CASSRTAYQDTQY. The whole CDR3 is CASSRTAYQDTQYF.

Of note for this clone: The genes and germline here are from mouse. The DNA ends 1 residue before the CDR3 does, and the rest of the CDR3 is filled in from the germline J gene. The chain is built from TRBV24 and TRBJ1-3; 8 bases match TRBD1. Germline CDR1 KGHTA, CDR2 FRNEEI. V was clipped by 6 bases and J by 2 bases; unmatched bases: 3. This CDR3 has 14 residues. CDR3 residues: CASSPDRAGNTLYF. Incomplete CDR3 DNA: TGTGCCAGCAGCCCGGACAGGGCTGGAAATACGCTCTAT.

About this clone: Mouse gene names apply. The read falls 1 residue short of the CDR3 end, and the missing part is taken from the germline J gene. The rearrangement joins TRBV12-1 to TRBJ2-5, with 10 positions matching TRBD2. The germline V gene encodes CDR1 SGHSN and CDR2 HYEKVE. The J segment lost 3 bases and the V segment lost 2 bases, leaving 1 base of the junction unmatched. The CDR3 has 14 amino acids. The CDR3 DNA, read in part, is TGTGCCAGCTCTCAGGACTGGGGGCAAGACACCCAGTAC. As protein: CASSQDWGQDTQY. The CDR3 reads in full as CASSQDWGQDTQYF. Full variable domain (outside the CDR3, taken from reference TRBV12-1 and TRBJ2-5): DSGVVQSPRHIIKEKGGRSVLTCIPISGHSNVVWYQQTLGKELKFLIQHYEKVERDKGFLPSRFSVQQFDDYHSEMNMSALELEDSAMYFCASSQDWGQDTQYFGPGTRLLVL.

Notes on this clone: Gene names are the mouse ones. The read ends 1 residue shy of where the CDR3 ends; the end is completed using the germline J gene. The V and J genes are TRBV17 and TRBJ1-1; no reliable D call. V dropped 8 bases and J dropped 6 bases, with 7 bases sitting between them. There are 10 residues in the CDR3. Germline V gene lookup returns CDR1 MNHDT and CDR2 YYDKIL. The sequenced CDR3 bases are TGTGCTAGCGGGGAGGCAGAAGTCTTC. Protein product: CASGEAEVF. Given in full, the CDR3 is CASGEAEVFF.

This clone was seen a handful of times. Gene names and germline match the mouse. Sequencing ends 1 residue short of the CDR3 end; the germline J gene provides the rest. The chain links TRBV23 to TRBJ2-2; the DNA was not compared with TRBD2, the D call given in the table. CDR3 size: 14 residues. Germline V gene data show CDR1 as KGHTA and CDR2 as FQNQQP. The CDR3 is CSSSPTANTGQLYF. The part of the CDR3 DNA that was read is TGCTCCAGCAGTCCGACTGCAAACACCGGGCAGCTCTAC.

Comment on this clone: Genes and germline come from the mouse. From the germline J gene comes the end of the CDR3, since the read stops 1 residue before it. The chain is built from TRBV29 and TRBJ2-7; no reliable D call. The CDR3 covers 12 residues. The germline V gene has CDR1 MSHET and CDR2 SYDVDS. V gave up 7 bases and J gave up 3 bases, with 10 bases separating them. The covered CDR3 bases are TGTGCTAGCACCCCACAATTCTATGAACAGTAC. It specifies CASTPQFYEQY. The full CDR3 protein reads CASTPQFYEQYF.

Notes on this clone: Mouse gene names and germline throughout. The DNA ends 1 residue before the CDR3 does, and the rest of the CDR3 is filled in from the germline J gene. V and J are TRBV12-1 and TRBJ2-7, with TRBD2 matching 7 bases. The ends lost 1 base at V and 5 bases at J; junction bases unmatched: 7. The CDR3 length is 14 residues. Germline V lookup: CDR1 SGHSN, CDR2 HYEKVE. CDR3 sequence: CASSLMGGLDEQYF. The sequenced CDR3 bases are TGTGCCAGCTCTCTGATGGGGGGATTGGATGAACAGTAC.

By frequency in the sample, this clone is large. Gene names refer to mouse genes. The CDR3 is CASSQVGAEQFF. The CDR3 bases that were read are TGTGCCAGCAGCCAAGTAGGGGCTGAGCAGTTC. The chain has TRBV5 and TRBJ2-1, with D unresolved. The missing CDR3 end, 1 residue past where the read stops, is filled in from the germline J gene. The ends were cut back, 1 base at V and 7 bases at J, with 5 bases in the middle. This CDR3 is built from 12 residues. Per the germline V gene, CDR1 is LGHNA and CDR2 is YNLKQL (reference sequence).

This clone was detected only a few times. The gene names given are mouse names. The CDR3 end is not reached by the read, which stops 1 residue before it; the germline J gene fills it in. The chain recombines TRBV13-2 with TRBJ1-1; D not resolved. V lost 0 bases and J 0 bases, leaving 9 bases between the germline ends. CDR3 length equals 15 residues. Germline lookup yields CDR1 NNHNN and CDR2 SYGAGS (reference sequence). The sequenced part of the CDR3 DNA is TGTGCCAGCGGTGATGCGTCAGGTGCAAACACAGAAGTCTTC. The encoded protein is CASGDASGANTEVF. The CDR3 reads in full as CASGDASGANTEVFF.